This TCR beta chain was identified in a study of T cell responses to AZD1222 COVID-19 vaccine (dated by TCRdb to 2020 to 2023). Study-wide context: TCR sequencing was performed for 233 trial participants, of whom about 200 were given two doses of AZD1222 and some 26 were given two doses of MenACWY control vaccine. Trial participants were enrolled into age subgroups of 18-55, 56-69 and 70-plus years, which contained about 150, 28 and 57 TCR-sequenced participants, respectively.

The CDR3 regions of human TCRbeta chains were analyzed by immunosequencing. In the paper's pipeline: Repertoire TCRs were matched against a reference library of SARS-CoV-2-specific TCRs generated with the MIRA antigen-specificity platform. Breadth meant the fraction of unique TCRs that were SARS-CoV-2-associated, whereas depth meant the fraction of total T cells that were SARS-CoV-2-associated. Using the MIRA data, each spike-specific TCR was mapped to the spike region that the TCR reacts to and placed in a CD4 or CD8 class. Log10-transformed breadth and depth values were compared by one-way ANOVA with Sidak's multiple comparisons tests. TCRdb re-hosts the immuneACCESS table, in-frame sequences only. Its copies lack some clones; in the studies checked, an unresolved V gene accounts for under half of them, and the cause for the rest is not known. For V, J and clone size, that table is used; D and trimming come from the DNA. This sample lists 70,000 to 100,000 clones; roughly 90% were detected once. The ten largest clonotypes hold 3.1% of the sample.

The time point label, as the study defines it: about 28 days (+/-7) after the second vaccine dose. AZD1222 recipients with second doses at about 4 weeks or about 12 weeks were pooled, because spike-specific TCR depth and breadth did not differ between schedules. Samples from vaccinated people were obtained from the UK trials COV001 and COV002, which included a single-blind randomized controlled phase 2/3 trial of AZD1222 (ChAdOx1 nCoV-19) in healthy adults. For TCRbeta chain sequencing, PBMC samples from trial participants were taken at day 0 and at day 28 after the second dose. Results the study describes overall, beyond this receptor: Because no day 14 peak-response samples were available, the repertoires could be characterized only after the peak T cell response. Vaccine-associated CD4 TCRs spanned the whole spike protein, with dominant responses in regions 160-218 and 743-854. Reportedly, close to half of the unique spike-specific TCRs recognized epitopes lying outside the regions that are mutated in the B.1.351 and B.1.1.7 variants. Most participants were white British and females outnumbered males, and the authors suggested that clonal diversity may have been underestimated. Conclusions about previously exposed vaccinees are limited, since just six or seven AZD1222 recipients were seropositive for SARS-CoV-2 at baseline. Spike-specific TCR breadth and depth rose significantly after two AZD1222 doses compared with day 0 and with MenACWY recipients. In the small 56-69-year group, the increase in depth fell short of significance, most likely because of low power.

CDR1 and CDR2 are drawn from the germline V gene: ENHRY, SYGVKD. Its CDR3 holds 13 amino acids, cysteine through phenylalanine. Of the read, only the CDR3 DNA is kept; its 39 bases are in frame from base 1. The junction carries 4 bases between V and J, which are trimmed by 2 bases and 0 bases respectively. About this clone: The antigen it recognizes is unknown. No base qualities exist here, and no much larger clone lies one base off it.

The starting material was peripheral blood, obtained 28 days after the second AZD1222 dose. The chain links TRBV10-3 with TRBJ1-1; the D gene identity is not certain. This TCR derives from an adult who received the AZD1222 COVID-19 vaccine. The CDR3 reads CAISEVVNTEAFF. The sequenced DNA: TGTGCCATCAGTGAGGTGGTGAACACTGAAGCTTTCTTT.